What follows is one TCR beta chain and its context. The table lists this clonotype with many counts. No cognate antigen has been identified for it. Base quality data are lacking; no much larger clone is found one base away. Including the terminal cysteine and phenylalanine, the CDR3 comprises 16 residues. Only the CDR3 region is kept as DNA, spanning 48 bases read in frame from base 1. The junction shows trimming of 0 bases on V and 0 bases on J, plus 9 bases between the germline ends. Via the germline V gene, CDR1 is LGHNA and CDR2 YNFKEQ. The source of the sample is a study of human T cells and chemical hapten exposure (dated by TCRdb to the early 2020s). Concerning the study at large: For sensitization, 2% DPC in acetone was applied to a roughly 2 cm by roughly 2 cm area of upper inner arm skin. Blood samples were taken from patients before sensitization (week 0) and then at 2, 6 and about 24 weeks after DPC sensitization. Throughout the study period of around 24 weeks, patients also received therapeutic DPC doses to the scalp every week. This study followed changes in the peripheral blood TCR repertoire in vivo during primary and secondary sensitization of alopecia patients to the hapten diphenylcyclopropenone (DPC). Libraries were pooled for sequencing, and variation in per-sample TCR yields was attributed mainly to small differences in library volumes within the pool. Patch testing was done on the upper back using Finn chambers containing 0.01% DPC, and results were scored after 6 days according to International Contact Dermatitis Research Group standards. Blood for TCR sequencing was provided by twenty-nine alopecia patients at one to four time points (pre-sensitization, 2, 6 and 24 weeks). Most of the patients in the cohort were female, and the cohort covered alopecia areata with under or over 50% scalp involvement, alopecia totalis and alopecia universalis. Study-wide conclusions, independent of this receptor: No change with DPC sensitization was found in the number of TCRs above 1 in 1000 frequency, and no evidence of global repertoire structure alterations was found. A positive correlation was found between the number of PT1 expanded TCRs and patch test score, with significance reached at thresholds 8, 16 and 32 but not 4. All patients had alopecia, a presumed autoimmune disease, so their immune response might differ from that of healthy individuals. Repeated subsampling changed both the strength of the expansion versus patch-test correlation and the threshold at which the correlation became significant. Compared with pre-sensitization or healthy control sets, expanded TCRs formed significantly more large CDR3 similarity clusters, which is consistent with antigen-driven responses.

The method was RACE. Sequencing used a NextSeq 500. Library preparation attached unique molecular identifiers to individual cDNA molecules for quantitative, reproducible TCR counting. For every blood RNA sample, sequencing covered both the TCR alpha and TCR beta chains. Regarding the original processing steps: A median of approximately 96,000 TCRs per sample was observed, with a range of about 20,000 to 750,000. The Decombinator software suite was used to annotate the V, J and CDR3 of the TCR reads. To make PS versus PT1 abundance plots, every sample was subsampled to the same number of TCRs (28,000). Expanded TCRs were defined as absent before sensitization and observed at least eight times at the 2-week time point. TCRdb reran the public reads through fastp at Q25 and MiXCR, keeping productive beta chains. CDR3 protein duplicates are merged, each entry listing the most common genes and DNA. Clone size and V and J calls follow TCRdb, not the original study. In this sample the table shows over 300,000 distinct CDR3 sequences, 5.1% of which occur a single time. The top ten clones comprise approximately 2.4% of the sample.

The time point label, as the study defines it: pre-sensitization, week 0. The treatment or condition label corresponds to: therapeutic diphenylcyclopropenone sensitization with weekly scalp DPC. At each patch-test visit, blood was drawn before the patch test was applied. To be eligible, patients had to be aged 18 to 70, diagnosed with alopecia and judged suitable for DPC therapy, while pregnant patients were excluded. Unfractionated whole blood was collected in Tempus Blood RNA tubes, and total RNA was extracted from that blood. The chain is made from TRBV4-2 and TRBJ1-3; TRBD1 is a possible D gene, resting on 5 matching bases. The receptor was isolated from a woman aged 45-60 years with alopecia areata. Some clones in this sample may be carry-over from other donors' samples. Material: whole blood, obtained in connection with sensitization to the hapten diphenylcyclopropenone (DPC). The bases are TGTGCCAGCAGCCAAGAAGACAGACGCTCTGGAAACACCATATATTTT. The translation is CASSQEDRRSGNTIYF.